What follows describes a single T cell receptor (beta chain). Its recognized antigen is unknown. No much larger clone exists at a distance of one base, and base qualities are not known. Unsorted PBMC libraries were generated from 2 million PBMCs stored in RNAlater at -80 °C until RNA extraction. Multiple sclerosis patients were enrolled in a US clinical protocol evaluating disease progression by magnetic resonance imaging. Peripheral blood was subjected to Ficoll-Hypaque density gradient centrifugation to isolate PBMCs, which were then cryopreserved in liquid nitrogen. To synthesize cDNA, template-switch 5'RACE was performed with a primer carrying a 10-nucleotide random unique molecular identifier so that each TCR transcript was tagged. Every sequencing run yielded over 160 million TCR-beta sequences covering 15-18 subjects. The RNeasy kit was used to extract total RNA. TCR-beta VDJ regions were amplified with primers for the TCR constant region and the 5'RACE anchor, using the KAPA Real-time Library Amplification kit. A first PCR added sample indexes and Illumina adaptors, after which a second PCR increased the library yield. After Ampure bead purification, the TCR product of roughly 650 bp was size-selected on a 2% E-gel SizeSelection system. Library quality was checked on a Bioanalyzer, concentration was measured with Qubit, and libraries were quantified with the Kapa Library Quantification kit before pooling. An Illumina HiSeq 2500 was used to sequence the libraries paired-end at 2 x 150 bp. To increase sequence diversity, roughly 24-31% phiX was spiked into each library pool. The paper's data handling went like this. The UMI-based MiGEC pipeline processed quality-filtered reads and removed over 85% of raw TCR sequences during error correction. IMGT germline references were used for alignment of VDJ genes, and clonotypes were defined by a unique CDR3 amino acid sequence together with V-J genes. Clonal expansion, Shannon diversity and CDR3 relatedness were evaluated with VDJtools (CalcPairwiseDistances, ClusterSamples), while phylogenetic trees were built in CLCbio workbench. A clone was classed as expanded if it had 8 or more unique UMIs, a cutoff based on coefficient-of-variation modelling across technical triplicates. The raw public data were reprocessed by TCRdb itself: fastp quality trimming at Q25, MiXCR clonotype calling, in-frame beta chains only. For every CDR3 protein sequence, its rows merge into one entry that carries the most common genes and DNA. Here the V and J calls rest on TCRdb's processing, not on the authors' analysis. The sample table lists about 46,000 distinct CDR3 sequences, around 4.5% of them with a count of one. The leading ten clones occupy approximately 5.3% of the sample.

The sample is drawn from a study of neurological immune-mediated disorders (dated by TCRdb to between 2017 and 2020). Background for the entire study: Among the roughly 34 multiple sclerosis patients, relapsing-remitting MS was present in about 31 and secondary progressive MS was present in 3. Peripheral blood TCR-beta repertoires from HTLV-I-associated myelopathy (HAM/TSP) patients, multiple sclerosis patients and healthy controls were compared by UMI-based sequencing. The approximately 110 TCR-beta libraries included longitudinal samples, technical triplicates and paired sorted CD4+ and CD8+ T-cell subsets alongside PBMC samples. The cohort was made up of about 65 subjects, consisting of roughly 14 HAM/TSP patients, about 35 multiple sclerosis patients and roughly 20 healthy controls. Summary of the overall study and its limitations: Expanded clones from different subjects shared no identical CDR3 amino acid sequences, which suggests that TCR-beta repertoires were private in all groups. Repertoires from 18 of 34 MS patients were grouped by phylogenetic analysis into a cluster of related CDR3 sequences, suggesting a possible repertoire-level signature. TCR clonal expansion was highest in HAM/TSP patients and lowest in MS patients, with MS patients falling below even healthy controls. The MS cluster was not associated with any clinical or MRI features, and the authors stated that larger cohorts are needed.

Taken from cysteine to phenylalanine, the CDR3 has 13 residues. Only the CDR3 portion is preserved as DNA: 39 bases, with reading frame beginning at the first base. Unmatched junction bases come to 4, with V trimmed by 5 bases and J by 8 bases. CDR1 and CDR2 are drawn from the germline V gene: SGHNT, YENEEA. The specimen sequenced was PBMCs. The clonotype comes from a woman aged 55-69 years with multiple sclerosis. Recombination linked TRBV11-3 to TRBJ2-1, with 9 middle bases fitting TRBD2. DNA sequence: TGTGCCAGCAGCGCGGGAGGGAGCGATGAGCAGTTCTTC. Its coded protein is CASSAGGSDEQFF. The variable domain in full, with residues beyond the CDR3 obtained from the reference TRBV11-3 and TRBJ2-1 genes, is EAGVVQSPRYKIIEKKQPVAFWCNPISGHNTLYWYLQNLGQGPELLIRYENEEAVDDSQLPKDRFSAERLKGVDSTLKIQPAELGDSAVYLCASSAGGSDEQFFGPGTRLTVL.